The entry below describes one T cell receptor beta chain. The data were produced by immunoSEQ multiplex PCR, yet TCRdb's version contains in-frame clones alone and is incomplete. The data contain more than 130,000 clones, roughly 90% of them singletons. This entry is derived from a study of blood T cell repertoires in COVID-19. Overall study context: Sources were T cells, B-cell-depleted T cells, or PBMCs; the material itself was cDNA or gDNA.

The germline gives CDR1 GTSNPN, CDR2 SVGIG (reference sequence). The CDR3 has 15 amino acids. V lost 3 bases and J 5 bases, leaving 19 bases between the germline ends. Material for sequencing was peripheral blood. The V call is TRBV30, the J call TRBJ2-5; D unresolved. This TCR derives from a man over 45 with active or convalescent COVID-19. Here the CDR3 DNA reads TGTGCCTGGAGCATTAGACTCGGTGGATGGGAGACCCAGTACTTC. It codes for CAWSIRLGGWETQYF. The whole variable domain, remainder taken from reference TRBV30 and TRBJ2-5, is SQTIHQWPATLVQPVGSPLSLECTVEGTSNPNLYWYRQAAGRGLQLLFYSVGIGQISSEVPQNLSASRPQDRQFILSSKKLLLSDSGFYLCAWSIRLGGWETQYFGPGTRLLVL.